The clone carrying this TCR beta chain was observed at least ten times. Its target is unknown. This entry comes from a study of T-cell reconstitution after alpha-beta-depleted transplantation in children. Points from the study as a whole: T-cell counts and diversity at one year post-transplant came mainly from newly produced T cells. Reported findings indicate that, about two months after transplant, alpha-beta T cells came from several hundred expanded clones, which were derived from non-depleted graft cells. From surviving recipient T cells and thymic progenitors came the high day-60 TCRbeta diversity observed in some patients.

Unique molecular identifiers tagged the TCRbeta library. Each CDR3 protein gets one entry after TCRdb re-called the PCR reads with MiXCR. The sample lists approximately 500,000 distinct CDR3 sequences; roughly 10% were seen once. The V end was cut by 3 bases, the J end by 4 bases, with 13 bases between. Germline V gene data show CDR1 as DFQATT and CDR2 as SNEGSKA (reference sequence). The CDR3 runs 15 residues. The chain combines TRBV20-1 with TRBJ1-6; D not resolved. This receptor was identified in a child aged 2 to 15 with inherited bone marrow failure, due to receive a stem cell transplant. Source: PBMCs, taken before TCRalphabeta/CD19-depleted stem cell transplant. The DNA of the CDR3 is TGCAGTGCTAGCCCGGGAGGAACATATAATTCACCCCTCCACTTT. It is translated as CSASPGGTYNSPLHF.